The 16 T cell receptor beta chains listed next were all sequenced from one sample in a study of OX40 agonist ivuxolimab in advanced cancers. Profiled with immunoSEQ multiplex PCR; TCRdb holds only in-frame clones, not every one. Of 40,000 to 60,000 clones detected, nearly 95% appear once; the ten largest clones hold approximately 6.7%. This specimen consisted of CD4+ or CD8+ T cells sorted from blood, obtained in a trial of the OX40 agonist ivuxolimab. The origin of the receptors is an adult with an advanced solid tumor such as melanoma, head and neck, liver or kidney cancer.

This chain links TRBV2 with TRBJ2-1, with D unclear. The CDR3 consists of 15 residues. V lost 8 bases to trimming and J lost 0 bases, with 14 bases between them. Germline CDR1 and CDR2: SNHLY and FYNNEI. This CDR3 is CASRPRGSSYNEQFF. CDR3 sequence (DNA): TGTGCCAGCCGCCCGAGAGGTAGCTCCTACAATGAGCAGTTCTTC.

The V gene is TRBV4-1, the J gene TRBJ2-3; the match to TRBD2 covers 7 bases. Looked up from germline, CDR1 is MGHRA and CDR2 is YSYEKL. V shed 0 bases, J shed 1 base, and the junction held 1 base outside the gene matches. CDR3 size: 15 residues. The CDR3 loop reads CASSQDGGGTDTQYF. For the CDR3, the DNA is TGCGCCAGCAGCCAAGATGGGGGGGGCACAGATACGCAGTATTTT.

V usage is TRBV5-5 and J usage is TRBJ1-2; the D gene is possibly TRBD1 (6 bases). The V end lost 6 bases, the J end lost 6 bases, and 18 bases lay between the germline ends. Germline V CDR1 and CDR2: SGHKS, YYEKEE (reference sequence). The length of the CDR3 is 14 residues. Written as DNA, the CDR3 is TGTGCCAGCACCCTGATCGCGGGGGCTGATGGCTACACCTTC. Its translation: CASTLIAGADGYTF. The whole variable domain, remainder taken from reference TRBV5-5 and TRBJ1-2, is DAGVTQSPTHLIKTRGQQVTLRCSPISGHKSVSWYQQVLGQGPQFIFQYYEKEERGRGNFPDRFSARQFPNYSSELNVNALLLGDSALYLCASTLIAGADGYTFGSGTRLTVV.

This chain links TRBV7-9 with TRBJ2-1, with 9 bases that match TRBD1. The CDR3 loop spans 13 amino acids. Per the germline V gene, CDR1 is SEHNR and CDR2 is FQNEAQ (reference sequence). V shed 4 bases, J shed 7 bases, and the junction held 2 bases outside the gene matches. CDR3 amino acids: CASSWDRENEQFF. Here the CDR3 DNA reads TGTGCCAGCAGCTGGGACAGGGAGAATGAGCAGTTCTTC.

This sequence joins TRBV5-1 and TRBJ2-2, with 8 bases lining up with TRBD1. The germline V gene has CDR1 SGHRS and CDR2 YFSETQ. J gave up 6 bases and V 9 bases, and 10 bases lay outside the gene matches. The CDR3 is 14 residues long. In DNA form, the CDR3 reads TGCGCCACACCGTGGACAGGGAGGCCCGGGGAGCTGTTTTTT. This gives the protein CATPWTGRPGELFF.

This chain connects TRBV5-1 to TRBJ1-2, with a possible D match to TRBD1 (6 bases). This CDR3 comprises 13 residues. Trimming removed 0 bases from V and 8 bases from J, with 11 bases in between. Germline V CDR1 and CDR2: SGHRS, YFSETQ. Here the CDR3 DNA reads TGCGCCAGCAGCTTGGCCGAGGGGGAGGGCTACACCTTC. Its protein is CASSLAEGEGYTF.

The V call is TRBV19, the J call TRBJ1-1; the D is unclear. Germline V gene data show CDR1 as LNHDA and CDR2 as SQIVND (reference sequence). The CDR3 consists of 11 residues. The V end was cut by 0 bases, the J end by 10 bases, with 6 bases between. For the CDR3, the DNA is TGTGCCAGTAGTATAGATCTAACAGCTTTCTTT. The encoded protein is CASSIDLTAFF.

The J gene is TRBJ1-2, the V gene TRBV6-5; 7 nucleotides align to TRBD1. V shed 4 bases and J 4 bases; nucleotides not matched to a gene: 3. Germline lookup yields CDR1 MNHEY and CDR2 SVGAGI. This CDR3 spans 13 amino acids. The CDR3 protein is CASSLQGSYGYTF. DNA of the CDR3: TGTGCCAGCAGTTTACAGGGGAGCTATGGCTACACCTTC.

The chain carries TRBV19 and TRBJ1-1; D is unclear. Germline CDR1 is LNHDA and CDR2 is SQIVND (reference sequence). V was pared by 4 bases and J by 2 bases, with 11 bases between. CDR3 length equals 14 residues. The CDR3 sequence is CASSKPRDNTEAFF. The CDR3 DNA reads as TGTGCCAGTAGTAAACCCCGGGATAACACTGAAGCTTTCTTT. Complete variable domain (other parts from reference TRBV19 and TRBJ1-1): DGGITQSPKYLFRKEGQNVTLSCEQNLNHDAMYWYRQDPGQGLRLIYYSQIVNDFQKGDIAEGYSVSREKKESFPLTVTSAQKNPTAFYLCASSKPRDNTEAFFGQGTRLTVV.

This clone appeared once. CDR3 residues: CASRQDSYNEQFF. The CDR3 DNA is TGTGCCAGCAGACAGGATTCCTACAATGAGCAGTTCTTC. This chain joins TRBV6-5 and TRBJ2-1; D is possibly TRBD1 (5 bases). CDR1 is MNHEY, CDR2 SVGAGI, per germline. This CDR3 is 13 amino acids long. V was shortened by 6 bases and J by 1 base, with 7 bases between the two germline ends.

CDR3: CASSLRRAEAEKLFF. The CDR3 DNA reads TGTGCCAGCAGTCTGCGTCGGGCGGAGGCTGAAAAACTGTTTTTT. The chain employs TRBV2 and TRBJ1-4; no definite D call. CDR3 length: 15 residues. Germline values: CDR1 SNHLY, CDR2 FYNNEI. V shed 5 bases and J shed 7 bases, with 17 bases lying between them.

This chain connects TRBV6-1 to TRBJ2-7; 7 bases align to TRBD1. V dropped 4 bases and J dropped 2; count of bases not matched to a gene: 5. The CDR3 loop spans 14 amino acids. Germline lookup yields CDR1 MNHNS and CDR2 SASEGT. DNA of the CDR3: TGTGCCAGCAGTGTTTCGGGACAGACCTACGAGCAGTACTTC. It codes for CASSVSGQTYEQYF.

CDR3 DNA sequence: TGTGCCAGCAGCCAAGAACCTTTTTTCTCGGACAGCTCCTACAATGAGCAGTTCTTC. Encoded protein: CASSQEPFFSDSSYNEQFF. The V and J genes are TRBV4-2 and TRBJ2-1; D is perhaps TRBD1 (6 bases). The CDR3 runs 19 residues. CDR1 is LGHNA, CDR2 YNFKEQ, per germline. The V gene lost 0 bases and the J gene lost 0 bases, with 18 bases spanning the gap.

This chain uses TRBV5-8 with TRBJ2-2; 9 bases are shared with TRBD1. V shed 0 bases and J 1 base; nucleotides not matched to a gene: 1. Germline V gives CDR1 SGHTS, CDR2 YDEGEE. CDR3 length: 16 residues. CDR3 sequence (DNA): TGTGCCAGCAGCTTGGGGGGACAGGGGAACACCGGGGAGCTGTTTTTT. Protein product: CASSLGGQGNTGELFF.

This clone came up once. V usage is TRBV7-6 and J usage is TRBJ2-5; 8 bases are a match to TRBD1. Germline trimming cut 1 base from V and 0 bases from J; bases unmatched to any gene: 19. The CDR3 spans 21 residues. In germline, CDR1 is SGHVS, CDR2 FNYEAQ. The CDR3 bases are TGTGCCAGCAGCTTAGTAATGGGAGCAGGGGGCGCCGATCTGTACCAAGAGACCCAGTACTTC. As protein: CASSLVMGAGGADLYQETQYF.

The chain links TRBV19 to TRBJ1-1, with D hard to call. This CDR3 spans 13 amino acids. V gave up 3 bases and J gave up 3 bases, with 8 bases separating them. Germline lookup yields CDR1 LNHDA and CDR2 SQIVND (reference sequence). The CDR3 loop reads CASSIDGDTEAFF. CDR3 DNA sequence: TGTGCCAGTAGTATCGACGGGGACACTGAAGCTTTCTTT.